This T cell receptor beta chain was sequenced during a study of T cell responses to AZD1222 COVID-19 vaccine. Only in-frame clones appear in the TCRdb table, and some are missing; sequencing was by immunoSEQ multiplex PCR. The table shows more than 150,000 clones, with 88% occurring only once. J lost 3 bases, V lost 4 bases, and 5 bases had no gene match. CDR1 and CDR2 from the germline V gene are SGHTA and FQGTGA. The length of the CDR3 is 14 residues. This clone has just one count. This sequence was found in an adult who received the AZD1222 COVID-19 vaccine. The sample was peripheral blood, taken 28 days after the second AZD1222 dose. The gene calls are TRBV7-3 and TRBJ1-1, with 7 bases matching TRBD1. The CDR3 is CASSSGQPYTEAFF. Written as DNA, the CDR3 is TGTGCCAGCAGCTCGGGACAGCCTTACACTGAAGCTTTCTTT.